This T cell receptor beta chain was recovered during a study of blood T cell repertoires in COVID-19. Study background: The study drew acute and convalescent COVID-19 samples from the United States, Italy and Spain.

Per the original data handling: Estimates of nucleated cell counts were drawn from the amplification of reference gene primers. Libraries were prepared by immunoSEQ multiplex PCR; TCRdb keeps only in-frame clonotypes and omits some of them. V and J calls and clone size come straight from that table; D and trimming were deduced from the DNA. Among about 300,000 clones, roughly 83% were seen once, and the ten largest hold around 1.5%. The CDR3 contains 14 residues. V was clipped by 6 bases and J by 6 bases; unmatched bases: 9. Germline CDR1 is MDHEN and CDR2 is SYDVKM. Specimen: peripheral blood. This receptor was taken from a woman in her forties or fifties with acute or convalescent COVID-19. The V and J genes are TRBV28 and TRBJ2-5; 8 positions agree with TRBD2. CDR3 DNA sequence: TGTGCCAGCAGGCCGGGACTAGTGGCAAAGACCCAGTACTTC. Translation gives CASRPGLVAKTQYF.